The 5 T cell receptor beta chains below come from one sample, sequenced in a study of memory CD8 T cells in hepatitis C reinfection. Sequencing was performed with immunoSEQ multiplex PCR; in TCRdb, only in-frame clones are kept and a portion is missing. The sample lists about 50,000 clones, roughly 87% occurring once. This sample's time point: late/post reinfection, 12 to 24 weeks after detection. No in vitro expansion preceded TCR sequencing of the sorted cells. Material for sequencing was naive CD8+ T cells sorted from blood. The source of these receptors is a man aged 18-30 years with hepatitis C virus infection.

The chain recombines TRBV7-2 with TRBJ2-1; tentatively, D is TRBD1 (6 bases). Trimming removed 5 bases from V and 9 bases from J, with 14 bases in between. Germline V gene lookup returns CDR1 SGHTA and CDR2 FQGNSA. The CDR3 contains 13 residues. CDR3 region: CASSLSQGSEQFF. In DNA form, the CDR3 reads TGTGCCAGCAGCCTATCACAGGGAAGTGAGCAGTTCTTC.

The V gene is TRBV9, the J gene TRBJ2-3; D perhaps matches TRBD1 (5 bases). Germline CDR1 reads SGDLS; CDR2 reads YYNGEE. There are 16 residues in the CDR3. Trimming took off 0 bases at V and 6 bases at J, with 17 bases between the two ends. The CDR3 sequence is CASSVGWGPPLDTQYF. The CDR3 bases are TGTGCCAGCAGCGTAGGATGGGGCCCCCCCCTCGATACGCAGTATTTT. Supplemented by reference TRBV9 and TRBJ2-3, the full variable domain reads DSGVTQTPKHLITATGQRVTLRCSPRSGDLSVYWYQQSLDQGLQFLIQYYNGEERAKGNILERFSAQQFPDLHSELNLSSLELGDSALYFCASSVGWGPPLDTQYFGPGTRLTVL.

This rearrangement joins TRBV4-1 to TRBJ2-7, with TRBD2 matching 8 bases. The V and J ends lost 0 bases and 4 bases, in that order; junction bases with no gene match: 2. The length of the CDR3 is 14 residues. The germline V gene has CDR1 MGHRA and CDR2 YSYEKL. CDR3 in DNA: TGCGCCAGCAGCCAAGATCGGGGGGGTTACGAGCAGTACTTC. This encodes CASSQDRGGYEQYF.

There are a few counts of this clone. The chain couples TRBV9 to TRBJ1-1; no reliable D call. The CDR3 spans 11 residues. V was pared by 3 bases and J by 5 bases, with 5 bases between. CDR1 is SGDLS, CDR2 YYNGEE, per germline. This chain's CDR3 is CASSGGTEAFF. The CDR3 DNA reads TGTGCCAGCAGCGGCGGGACTGAAGCTTTCTTT.

The chain combines TRBV10-3 with TRBJ2-3, with D possibly being TRBD1 (6 bases). V gave up 0 bases and J gave up 5 bases, with 9 bases separating them. The length of the CDR3 is 14 residues. Germline assignment: CDR1 ENHRY and CDR2 SYGVKD. The CDR3 nucleotides read TGTGCCATCAGTGAGTCGAGGGGGAAAGATACGCAGTATTTT. It specifies CAISESRGKDTQYF.